The 13 T cell receptor beta chains in this list originate from one sample, sequenced in a study of cytomegalovirus exposure and HLA in healthy donors. Using immunoSEQ multiplex PCR, the repertoire was profiled, and TCRdb retains in-frame clones only, with some absent. This sample carries around 300,000 clones, approximately 86% of them seen once, and the ten largest clones take 1%. The sequencing sample was made of PBMCs. The receptors come from a woman in her late teens or twenties in good health and CMV-seronegative.

The rearrangement links TRBV27 to TRBJ2-7, with 8 bases aligning to TRBD2. This CDR3 is built from 17 residues. Germline V CDR1 and CDR2: MNHEY, SMNVEV (reference sequence). J gave up 2 bases and V 7 bases, and 16 bases lay outside the gene matches. The CDR3 region is CASIITASNSGAYEQYF. For the CDR3, the DNA is TGTGCCAGCATTATTACGGCTAGTAATAGCGGGGCCTACGAGCAGTACTTC.

This rearrangement joins TRBV5-1 to TRBJ2-5; a possible D gene is TRBD1 (6 bases). Trimming removed 0 bases at V and 1 base at J, with 13 bases between. In germline, CDR1 is SGHRS, CDR2 YFSETQ. The CDR3 covers 16 residues. CDR3 sequence: CASSLAGDTGQETQYF. The CDR3 DNA sequence: TGCGCCAGCAGCTTGGCCGGGGACACCGGCCAAGAGACCCAGTACTTC.

V and J are TRBV7-2 and TRBJ1-2; D remains ambiguous. Trimming took 3 bases from V and 0 from J, leaving 8 bases between them. CDR3 size: 14 residues. Germline lookup yields CDR1 SGHTA and CDR2 FQGNSA. The CDR3 sequence: CASSFDMTNYGYTF. The CDR3 DNA reads TGTGCCAGCAGCTTCGACATGACTAACTATGGCTACACCTTC.

This clone was detected a few times. This chain connects TRBV6-1 to TRBJ1-1; TRBD1 aligns across 8 bases. The length of the CDR3 is 15 residues. The trim removed 7 bases at V and 0 bases at J, leaving 7 bases unmatched. Per the germline V gene, CDR1 is MNHNS and CDR2 is SASEGT. This CDR3 is CASNTGGRVNTEAFF. CDR3 DNA: TGTGCCAGCAACACAGGGGGTCGTGTGAACACTGAAGCTTTCTTT.

This clone has more than one count but fewer than ten. The same CDR3 is also encoded by other DNA sequences in this sample. The chain combines TRBV6-5 with TRBJ1-5, with D perhaps matching TRBD1 (5 bases). CDR1 and CDR2 (germline): MNHEY, SVGAGI. This CDR3 has 14 residues. V was cut by 2 bases and J by 1 base, with 6 bases left in between. Written as DNA, the CDR3 is TGTGCCAGCAGTTACCAGGGAAGCAATCAGCCCCAGCATTTT. Its protein product is CASSYQGSNQPQHF.

This clone was picked up a small number of times. The rearrangement joins TRBV19 to TRBJ2-1, with D hard to call. Germline-derived CDR1 and CDR2 are LNHDA and SQIVND (reference sequence). CDR3 size: 14 residues. V was shortened by 4 bases and J by 4 bases, with 11 bases between the two germline ends. This CDR3 is CASSTRPDYNEQFF. The CDR3 DNA follows: TGTGCCAGTAGTACTAGACCGGATTACAATGAGCAGTTCTTC. The variable domain in full, completed from reference TRBV19 and TRBJ2-1, reads DGGITQSPKYLFRKEGQNVTLSCEQNLNHDAMYWYRQDPGQGLRLIYYSQIVNDFQKGDIAEGYSVSREKKESFPLTVTSAQKNPTAFYLCASSTRPDYNEQFFGPGTRLTVL.

The chain recombines TRBV5-1 with TRBJ2-5; 16 nucleotides match TRBD2. This CDR3 has 15 amino acids. With 3 bases clipped from V and 5 bases from J, the junction kept 1 base outside the gene matches. Germline assignment: CDR1 SGHRS and CDR2 YFSETQ. CDR3 sequence reads: CASSSGLAGGETQYF. DNA of the CDR3: TGCGCCAGCAGCTCGGGACTAGCGGGAGGGGAGACCCAGTACTTC.

The V gene is TRBV11-3, the J gene TRBJ1-5; tentative D call: TRBD1 (6 bases). Trimming shortened V by 5 bases and J by 7 bases, and 15 bases separated the two germline ends. CDR3 length equals 14 residues. The V gene's germline CDR1 is SGHNT and CDR2 YENEEA. The CDR3 sequence: CASSPSGGRQPQHF. Here the CDR3 DNA reads TGTGCCAGCAGCCCTAGCGGGGGGCGGCAGCCCCAGCATTTT.

This chain links TRBV10-1 with TRBJ2-1; 10 positions match TRBD2. The V gene end was trimmed by 2 bases and the J gene end by 7 bases; junction bases not matched to a gene: 2. The CDR3 totals 14 residues. CDR1 and CDR2 from the germline V gene are WNHNN and SYGVQD (reference sequence). The CDR3 protein is CASSEPGLANEQFF. CDR3 nucleotide sequence: TGCGCCAGCAGTGAGCCGGGACTAGCGAATGAGCAGTTCTTC.

This chain joins TRBV7-2 and TRBJ1-5; the D is unclear. V lost 0 bases to trimming and J lost 5 bases, with 8 bases between them. The CDR3 is made up of 14 amino acids. Germline CDR1 SGHTA, CDR2 FQGNSA. The CDR3 DNA follows: TGTGCCAGCAGCTTAGCAGGGAGGTATCAGCCCCAGCATTTT. Translating it yields CASSLAGRYQPQHF.

The V call is TRBV2, the J call TRBJ2-3, with 11 bases lining up with TRBD2. The CDR3 length is 16 residues. In germline, CDR1 is SNHLY, CDR2 FYNNEI. Losses at the gene ends were 4 bases for V and 2 bases for J; bases not matched to a gene: 5. CDR3 residues: CASSVPSGRLTDTQYF. The CDR3 DNA is TGTGCCAGCAGTGTACCTAGCGGGAGGCTCACAGATACGCAGTATTTT.

This chain links TRBV6-5 with TRBJ2-7; 10 bases match TRBD2. Germline V gene lookup returns CDR1 MNHEY and CDR2 SVGAGI. There are 14 residues in the CDR3. J was trimmed by 7 bases and V by 3 bases; bases with no gene match: 6. In nucleotides, the CDR3 is TGTGCCAGCAGTTATGGACTAGCGGTCTTTGAGCAGTACTTC. This sequence encodes CASSYGLAVFEQYF.

The chain is built from TRBV5-1 and TRBJ1-1; 7 positions match TRBD1. CDR1 is SGHRS, CDR2 YFSETQ, per germline. CDR3 length: 13 amino acids. J lost 4 bases, V lost 5 bases, and 5 bases had no gene match. This CDR3 is CASSLTGTTEAFF. DNA of the CDR3: TGCGCCAGCAGTCTGACAGGGACCACTGAAGCTTTCTTT.